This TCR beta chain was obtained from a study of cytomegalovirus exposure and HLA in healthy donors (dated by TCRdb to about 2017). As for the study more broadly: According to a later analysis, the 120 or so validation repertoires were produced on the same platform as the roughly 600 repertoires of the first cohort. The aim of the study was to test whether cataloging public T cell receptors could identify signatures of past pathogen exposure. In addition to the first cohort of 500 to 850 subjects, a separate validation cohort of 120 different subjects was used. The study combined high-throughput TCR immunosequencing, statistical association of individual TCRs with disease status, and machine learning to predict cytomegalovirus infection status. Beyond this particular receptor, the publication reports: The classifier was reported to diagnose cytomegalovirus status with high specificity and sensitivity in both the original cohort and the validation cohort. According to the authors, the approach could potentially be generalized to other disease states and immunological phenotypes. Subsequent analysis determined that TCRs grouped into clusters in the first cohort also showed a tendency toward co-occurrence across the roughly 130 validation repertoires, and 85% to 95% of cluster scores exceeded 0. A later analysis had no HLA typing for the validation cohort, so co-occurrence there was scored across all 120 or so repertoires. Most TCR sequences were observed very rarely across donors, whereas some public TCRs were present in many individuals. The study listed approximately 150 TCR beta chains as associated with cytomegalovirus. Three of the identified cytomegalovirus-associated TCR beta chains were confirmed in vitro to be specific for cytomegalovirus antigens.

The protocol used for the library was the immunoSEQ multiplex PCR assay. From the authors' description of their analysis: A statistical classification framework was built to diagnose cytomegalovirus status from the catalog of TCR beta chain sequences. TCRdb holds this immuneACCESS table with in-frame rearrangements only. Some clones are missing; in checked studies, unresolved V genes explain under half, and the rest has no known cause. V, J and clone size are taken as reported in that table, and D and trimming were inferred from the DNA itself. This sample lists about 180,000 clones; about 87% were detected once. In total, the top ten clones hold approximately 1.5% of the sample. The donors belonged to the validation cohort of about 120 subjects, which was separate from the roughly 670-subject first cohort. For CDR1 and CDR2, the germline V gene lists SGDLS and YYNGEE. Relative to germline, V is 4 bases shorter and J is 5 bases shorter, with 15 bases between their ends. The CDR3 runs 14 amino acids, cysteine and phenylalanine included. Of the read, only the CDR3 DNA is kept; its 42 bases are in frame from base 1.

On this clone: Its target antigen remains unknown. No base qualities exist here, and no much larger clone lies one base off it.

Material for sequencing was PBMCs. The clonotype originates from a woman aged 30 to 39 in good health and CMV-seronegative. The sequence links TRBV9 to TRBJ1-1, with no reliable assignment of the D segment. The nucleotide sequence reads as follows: TGTGCCAGCAGCTCTCCCTCGGGGTTTACTGAAGCTTTCTTT. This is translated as CASSSPSGFTEAFF.